One sample yielded the 19 T cell receptor beta chains listed below, sequenced in a study of cytomegalovirus exposure and HLA in healthy donors. It was with 60 Vbeta and 13 Jbeta primers that the PCR ran. TCRdb's table, derived via immunoSEQ multiplex PCR, lists solely in-frame clones and lacks some. The table shows about 150,000 clones, with approximately 72% occurring only once. The sequenced sample consisted of PBMCs. Receptors were obtained from a woman aged 55-70 years in good health and CMV-seronegative.

This chain uses TRBV19 with TRBJ1-1, with TRBD1 identical over 12 bases. The CDR3 is made up of 18 amino acids. Germline loops: CDR1 LNHDA, CDR2 SQIVND (reference sequence). With 6 bases clipped from V and 5 bases from J, the junction kept 16 bases outside the gene matches. The CDR3 DNA reads TGTGCCAGTAGGGTTTCTGGGACAGGGGGCGTGGGGAGGACTGAAGCTTTCTTT. Its translation: CASRVSGTGGVGRTEAFF.

V usage is TRBV28 and J usage is TRBJ1-1; D gene unclear. The length of the CDR3 is 12 residues. Between the trimmed V and J ends, which lost 6 bases and 6 bases, there was a span of 11 bases. Germline V gene sequence: CDR1 MDHEN, CDR2 SYDVKM. CDR3 bases: TGTGCCAGCAGGACTAGTATGGCTGAAGCTTTCTTT. Translating gives CASRTSMAEAFF. The variable domain in full, with the rest retrieved from reference TRBV28 and TRBJ1-1, is DVKVTQSSRYLVKRTGEKVFLECVQDMDHENMFWYRQDPGLGLRLIYFSYDVKMKEKGDIPEGYSVSREKKERFSLILESASTNQTSMYLCASRTSMAEAFFGQGTRLTVV.

This chain joins TRBV7-2 and TRBJ1-1; 8 bases match TRBD1. The CDR3 covers 16 residues. V shed 5 bases and J 1 base; nucleotides not matched to a gene: 9. Germline V CDR1 and CDR2: SGHTA, FQGNSA. CDR3 in amino acids: CASSPRTGKWNTEAFF. As DNA, the CDR3 is TGTGCCAGCAGCCCACGGACAGGGAAATGGAACACTGAAGCTTTCTTT.

This clone was counted a single time. This chain links TRBV7-2 with TRBJ1-2; D gene unclear. The germline V and J ends were trimmed by 3 bases and 2 bases, with 10 bases remaining between them. Germline CDR1 and CDR2: SGHTA and FQGNSA. The CDR3 has 14 residues. Here the CDR3 reads CASSLSTSNYGYTF. CDR3 nucleotides: TGTGCCAGCAGCTTGTCGACATCGAACTATGGCTACACCTTC.

The J gene is TRBJ1-2, the V gene TRBV28; 7 nucleotides match TRBD1. This CDR3 is 13 amino acids long. Trimming at V came to 7 bases and at J to 5 bases, leaving 7 bases not matched to a gene. In germline, CDR1 is MDHEN, CDR2 SYDVKM. The DNA of the CDR3 is TGTGCCAGCACCCCGGGACAGAGTTATGGCTACACCTTC. Its translation is CASTPGQSYGYTF.

V gene TRBV28 combines with J gene TRBJ2-1, with D maybe TRBD1 (5 bases). Germline CDR1 MDHEN, CDR2 SYDVKM. This CDR3 has 13 amino acids. V was cut by 6 bases and J by 7 bases, with 13 bases left in between. The CDR3 coding sequence is TGTGCCAGCAGGCTGTCCAGGGAAAATGAGCAGTTCTTC. This gives the protein CASRLSRENEQFF.

J is TRBJ1-2 and V is TRBV14; D unclear. This CDR3 region has 14 residues. Germline V gives CDR1 SGHDN, CDR2 FVKESK. V was cut by 4 bases and J by 3 bases, with 12 bases left in between. The CDR3: CASSPSGGYYGYTF. Here the CDR3 DNA reads TGTGCCAGCAGCCCCTCGGGAGGGTACTATGGCTACACCTTC.

V gene TRBV11-3 combines with J gene TRBJ2-6; D perhaps matches TRBD2 (6 bases). V was shortened by 3 bases and J by 0 bases, with 12 bases between the two germline ends. This CDR3 contains 17 residues. Germline loops: CDR1 SGHNT, CDR2 YENEEA. CDR3: CASSLGGPLSGANVLTF. CDR3 DNA sequence: TGTGCCAGCAGCTTGGGGGGACCTCTCTCTGGGGCCAACGTCCTGACTTTC. Supplemented by reference TRBV11-3 and TRBJ2-6, the full variable domain reads EAGVVQSPRYKIIEKKQPVAFWCNPISGHNTLYWYLQNLGQGPELLIRYENEEAVDDSQLPKDRFSAERLKGVDSTLKIQPAELGDSAVYLCASSLGGPLSGANVLTFGAGSRLTVL.

This chain uses TRBV27 with TRBJ2-6, with D possibly being TRBD1 (6 bases). The germline V gene has CDR1 MNHEY and CDR2 SMNVEV (reference sequence). The V and J ends lost 4 bases and 1 base respectively, with 11 bases between them. There are 16 residues in the CDR3. CDR3 region: CASSSKGTSGANVLTF. In DNA form, the CDR3 reads TGTGCCAGCAGTTCCAAGGGGACATCTGGGGCCAACGTCCTGACTTTC.

This chain links TRBV27 with TRBJ2-1, with 9 bases that match TRBD2. Germline V CDR1 and CDR2: MNHEY, SMNVEV (reference sequence). V lost 2 bases and J lost 10; bases outside the gene matches: 18. CDR3 length: 18 residues. The DNA of the CDR3 is TGTGCCAGCAGTTTAGGGCTGGGGTCAGCGGGAGGCCCCCTGGAGCAGTTCTTC. It yields the protein CASSLGLGSAGGPLEQFF.

This clone is a singleton in its sample. V is TRBV7-2 and J is TRBJ2-2, with D perhaps TRBD1 (5 bases). Trimming left V 5 bases short and J 7 bases short, with 8 bases between. CDR3 length equals 12 residues. Germline CDR1 reads SGHTA; CDR2 reads FQGNSA. CDR3 DNA sequence: TGTGCCAGCAGCCAGGGTATCGGGGAGCTGTTTTTT. This encodes CASSQGIGELFF. The full variable domain, its missing parts supplied by reference TRBV7-2 and TRBJ2-2, is GAGVSQSPSNKVTEKGKDVELRCDPISGHTALYWYRQSLGQGLEFLIYFQGNSAPDKSGLPSDRFSAERTGGSVSTLTIQRTQQEDSAVYLCASSQGIGELFFGEGSRLTVL.

The chain combines TRBV5-4 with TRBJ2-3, with 13 bases matching TRBD2. The CDR3 is 17 residues long. V lost 4 bases and J lost 0; bases outside the gene matches: 5. Germline lookup yields CDR1 SGHNT and CDR2 YYREEE (reference sequence). The CDR3 nucleotides are TGTGCCAGCAGCGGGGGACTAGCGGGGACTAGCACAGATACGCAGTATTTT. Protein sequence: CASSGGLAGTSTDTQYF.

This clone has just a few counts. The chain joins TRBV2 to TRBJ1-2, with a possible D match to TRBD1 (6 bases). The CDR3 length is 14 residues. The V gene's germline CDR1 is SNHLY and CDR2 FYNNEI. With 8 bases removed from V and 3 bases from J, the gap between germline ends came to 16 bases. Here the CDR3 reads CASGKGGQYYGYTF. The CDR3 bases are TGTGCCAGCGGAAAAGGGGGACAATACTATGGCTACACCTTC.

The CDR3 DNA reads TGTGCCAGCAGCTCTACCTCCGGGACAAGGTTGTACTTC. It codes for CASSSTSGTRLYF. The chain employs TRBV7-6 and TRBJ2-7, with a possible D match to TRBD1 (6 bases). The CDR3 is 13 residues long. Germline V CDR1 and CDR2: SGHVS, FNYEAQ. Trimming took 4 bases from V and 12 from J, leaving 19 bases between them.

This clone was recorded only once. Here the CDR3 DNA reads TGCGCCAGCAGCTTGGCCGGGACTAGCTATGCAGATACGCAGTATTTT. Its translation is CASSLAGTSYADTQYF. This chain uses TRBV5-1 with TRBJ2-3; 9 nucleotides match TRBD2. The V gene end was trimmed by 0 bases and the J gene end by 4 bases; junction bases not matched to a gene: 6. CDR1 and CDR2 from the germline V gene are SGHRS and YFSETQ. The CDR3 runs to 16 residues.

J is TRBJ1-5 and V is TRBV7-2; weak D call: TRBD1 (6 bases). There are 14 residues in the CDR3. CDR1 is SGHTA and CDR2 is FQGNSA in the germline V gene. V lost 5 bases, J lost 2 bases, and 10 bases lay in between. CDR3 nucleotide sequence: TGTGCCAGCAGCCCACAGGGTGGCAATCAGCCCCAGCATTTT. It encodes CASSPQGGNQPQHF.

The chain recombines TRBV5-1 with TRBJ2-7, with D possibly TRBD2 on 6 matching bases. The V end lost 4 bases, the J end lost 5 bases, and 16 bases lay between the germline ends. Germline loops: CDR1 SGHRS, CDR2 YFSETQ. This CDR3 comprises 14 residues. DNA of the CDR3: TGCGCCAGCAGCCCGAATGTTTTAGCGGACGAGCAGTACTTC. It is translated as CASSPNVLADEQYF.

This chain uses TRBV27 with TRBJ2-3; D perhaps matches TRBD1 (6 bases). The germline gives CDR1 MNHEY, CDR2 SMNVEV (reference sequence). The CDR3 runs to 16 residues. Trimming took off 5 bases at V and 2 bases at J, with 17 bases between the two ends. In DNA form, the CDR3 reads TGTGCCAGCAGTCAAACAGGGCCACCCTTCACAGATACGCAGTATTTT. Encoded protein: CASSQTGPPFTDTQYF.

This chain uses TRBV6-5 with TRBJ2-5; possible D gene TRBD1, 5 bases. The assigned J gene may be wrong: the sequence end matches TRBJ2-7 better. CDR1 MNHEY and CDR2 SVGAGI come from the germline V gene. CDR3 length equals 14 residues. The DNA of the CDR3 is TGTGCCAGCAGTTACACAGGAAGCTCCTACGAGCAGTACTTC. The encoded protein is CASSYTGSSYEQYF.